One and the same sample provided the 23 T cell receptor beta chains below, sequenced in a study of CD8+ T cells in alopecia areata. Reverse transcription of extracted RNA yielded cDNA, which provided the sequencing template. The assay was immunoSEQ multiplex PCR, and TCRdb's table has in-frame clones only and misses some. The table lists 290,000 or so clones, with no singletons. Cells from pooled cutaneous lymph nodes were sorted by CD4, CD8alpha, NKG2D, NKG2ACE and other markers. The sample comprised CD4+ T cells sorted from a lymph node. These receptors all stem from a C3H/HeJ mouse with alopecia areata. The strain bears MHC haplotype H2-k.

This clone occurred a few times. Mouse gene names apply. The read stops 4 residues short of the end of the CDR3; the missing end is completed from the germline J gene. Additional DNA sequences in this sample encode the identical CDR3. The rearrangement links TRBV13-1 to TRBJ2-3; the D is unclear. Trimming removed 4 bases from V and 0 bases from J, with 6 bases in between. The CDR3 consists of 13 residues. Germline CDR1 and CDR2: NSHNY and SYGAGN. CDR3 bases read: TGTGCCAGCAGTCCTAATAGTGCAGAA. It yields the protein CASSPNSAE. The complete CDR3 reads CASSPNSAETLYF.

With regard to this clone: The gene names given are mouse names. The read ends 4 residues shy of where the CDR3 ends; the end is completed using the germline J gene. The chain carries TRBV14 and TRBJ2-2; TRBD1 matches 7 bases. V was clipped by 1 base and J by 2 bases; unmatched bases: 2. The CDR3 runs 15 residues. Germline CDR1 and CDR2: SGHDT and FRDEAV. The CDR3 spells CASSFPGQNTGQLYF. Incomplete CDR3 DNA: TGTGCCAGCAGTTTCCCGGGACAGAACACCGGG.

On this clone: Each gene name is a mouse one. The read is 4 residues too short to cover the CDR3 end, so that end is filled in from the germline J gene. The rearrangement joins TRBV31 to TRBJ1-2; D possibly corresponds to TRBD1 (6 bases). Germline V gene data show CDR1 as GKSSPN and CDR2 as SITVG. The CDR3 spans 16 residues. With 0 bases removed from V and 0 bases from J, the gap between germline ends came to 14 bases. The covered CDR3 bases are TGTGCCTGGAGTCTGGGACAAAGGGCCTCAAACTCC. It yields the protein CAWSLGQRASNS. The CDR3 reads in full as CAWSLGQRASNSDYTF.

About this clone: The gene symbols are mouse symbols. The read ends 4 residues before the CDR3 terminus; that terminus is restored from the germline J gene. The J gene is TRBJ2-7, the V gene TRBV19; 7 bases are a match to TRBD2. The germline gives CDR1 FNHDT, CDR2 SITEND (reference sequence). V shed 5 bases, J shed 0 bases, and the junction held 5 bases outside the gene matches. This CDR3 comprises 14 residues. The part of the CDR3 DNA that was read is TGTGCCAGCAGGCGGGGGGGGAGCTCCTAT. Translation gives CASRRGGSSY. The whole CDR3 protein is CASRRGGSSYEQYF.

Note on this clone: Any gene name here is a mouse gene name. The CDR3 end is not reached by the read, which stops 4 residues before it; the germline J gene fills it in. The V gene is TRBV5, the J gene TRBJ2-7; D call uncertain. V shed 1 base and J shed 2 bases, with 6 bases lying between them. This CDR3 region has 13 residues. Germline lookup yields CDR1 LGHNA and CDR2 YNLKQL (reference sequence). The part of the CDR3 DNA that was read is TGTGCCAGCAGCCAAGTGCTGGCCTAT. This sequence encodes CASSQVLAY. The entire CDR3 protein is CASSQVLAYEQYF.

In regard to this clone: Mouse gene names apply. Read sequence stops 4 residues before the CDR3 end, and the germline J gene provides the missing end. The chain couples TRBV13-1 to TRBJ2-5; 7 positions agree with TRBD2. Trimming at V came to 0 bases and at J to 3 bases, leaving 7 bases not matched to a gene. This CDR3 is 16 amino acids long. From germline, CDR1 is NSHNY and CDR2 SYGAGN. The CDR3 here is CASSDAIWGRQDTQYF. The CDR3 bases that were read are TGTGCCAGCAGTGATGCAATCTGGGGGAGGCAAGAC.

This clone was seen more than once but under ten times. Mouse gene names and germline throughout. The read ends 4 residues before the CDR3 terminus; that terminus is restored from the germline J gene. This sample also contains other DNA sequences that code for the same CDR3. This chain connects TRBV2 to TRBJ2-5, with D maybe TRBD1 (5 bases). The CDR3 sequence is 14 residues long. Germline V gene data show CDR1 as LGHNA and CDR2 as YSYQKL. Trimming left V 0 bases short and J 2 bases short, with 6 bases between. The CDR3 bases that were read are TGTGCCAGCAGCCAAGACAGGGTCCAAGAC. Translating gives CASSQDRVQD. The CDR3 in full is CASSQDRVQDTQYF.

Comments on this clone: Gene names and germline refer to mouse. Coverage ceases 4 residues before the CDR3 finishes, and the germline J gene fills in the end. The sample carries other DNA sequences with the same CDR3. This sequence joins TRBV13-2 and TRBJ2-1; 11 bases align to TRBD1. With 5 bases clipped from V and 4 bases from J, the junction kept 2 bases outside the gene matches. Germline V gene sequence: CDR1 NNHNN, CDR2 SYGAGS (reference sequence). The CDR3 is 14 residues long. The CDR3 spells CASGGTGGYAEQFF. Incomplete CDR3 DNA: TGTGCCAGCGGGGGGACAGGGGGTTATGCT.

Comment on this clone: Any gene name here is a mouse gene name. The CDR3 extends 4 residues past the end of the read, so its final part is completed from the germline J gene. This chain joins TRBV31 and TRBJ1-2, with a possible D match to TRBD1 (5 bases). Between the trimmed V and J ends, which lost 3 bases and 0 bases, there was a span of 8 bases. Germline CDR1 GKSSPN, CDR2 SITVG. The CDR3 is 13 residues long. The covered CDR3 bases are TGTGCCTGGAGGGGGGGTGCAAACTCC. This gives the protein CAWRGGANS. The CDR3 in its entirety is CAWRGGANSDYTF. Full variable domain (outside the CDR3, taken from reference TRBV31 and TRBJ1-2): AQTIHQWPVAEIKAVGSPLSLGCTIKGKSSPNLYWYWQATGGTLQQLFYSITVGQVESVVQLNLSASRPKDDQFILSTEKLLLSHSGFYLCAWRGGANSDYTFGSGTRLLVI.

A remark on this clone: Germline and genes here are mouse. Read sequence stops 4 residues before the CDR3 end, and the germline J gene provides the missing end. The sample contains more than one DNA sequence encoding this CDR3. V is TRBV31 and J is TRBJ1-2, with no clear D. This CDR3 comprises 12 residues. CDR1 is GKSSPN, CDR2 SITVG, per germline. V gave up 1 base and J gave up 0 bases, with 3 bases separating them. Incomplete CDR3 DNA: TGTGCCTGGAGTCAGGCAAACTCC. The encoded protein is CAWSQANS. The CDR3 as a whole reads CAWSQANSDYTF.

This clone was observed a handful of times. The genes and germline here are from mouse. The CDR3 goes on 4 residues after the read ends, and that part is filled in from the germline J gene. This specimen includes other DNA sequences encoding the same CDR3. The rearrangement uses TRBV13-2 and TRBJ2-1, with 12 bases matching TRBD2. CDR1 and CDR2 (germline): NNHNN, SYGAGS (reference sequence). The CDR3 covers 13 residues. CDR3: CASGGTGGAEQFF. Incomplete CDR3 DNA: TGTGCCAGCGGAGGGACTGGGGGGGCT.

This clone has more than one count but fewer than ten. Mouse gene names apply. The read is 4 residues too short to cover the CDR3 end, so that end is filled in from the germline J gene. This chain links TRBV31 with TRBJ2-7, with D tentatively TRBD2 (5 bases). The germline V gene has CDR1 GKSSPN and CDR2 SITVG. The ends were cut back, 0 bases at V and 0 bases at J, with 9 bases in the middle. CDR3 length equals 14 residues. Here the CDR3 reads CAWSLDLGSYEQYF. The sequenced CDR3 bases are TGTGCCTGGAGTCTAGATCTGGGCTCCTAT.

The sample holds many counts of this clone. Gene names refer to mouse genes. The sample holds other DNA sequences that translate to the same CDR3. The CDR3 bases that were read are TGTGCCAGCAGTCTTAACCAAGAC. Its translation: CASSLNQD. The full CDR3 protein reads CASSLNQDTQYF. The chain couples TRBV13-1 to TRBJ2-5, with D hard to call. The read terminates 4 residues ahead of where the CDR3 ends, so the germline J gene completes it. V lost 4 bases, J lost 0 bases, and 3 bases lay in between. The CDR3 is made up of 12 amino acids. The germline CDR1 and CDR2 sequences are NSHNY and SYGAGN.

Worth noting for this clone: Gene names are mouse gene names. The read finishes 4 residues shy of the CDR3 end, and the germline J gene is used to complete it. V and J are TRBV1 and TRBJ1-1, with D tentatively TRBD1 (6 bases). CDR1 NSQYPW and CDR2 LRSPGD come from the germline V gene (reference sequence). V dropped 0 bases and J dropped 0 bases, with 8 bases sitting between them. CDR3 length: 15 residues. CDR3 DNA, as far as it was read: TGCACCTGCAGTGCAGATAACAGGGCAAACACA. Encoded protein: CTCSADNRANT. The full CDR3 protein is CTCSADNRANTEVFF.

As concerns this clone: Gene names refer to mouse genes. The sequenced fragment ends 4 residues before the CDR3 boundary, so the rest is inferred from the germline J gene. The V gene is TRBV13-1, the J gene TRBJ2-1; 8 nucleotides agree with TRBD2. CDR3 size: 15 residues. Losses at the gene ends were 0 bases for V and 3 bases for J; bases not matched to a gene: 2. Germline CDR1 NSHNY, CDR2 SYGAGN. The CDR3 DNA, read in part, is TGTGCCAGCAGTGATGTTGGGGGGGTCTATGCT. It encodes CASSDVGGVYA. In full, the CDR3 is CASSDVGGVYAEQFF.

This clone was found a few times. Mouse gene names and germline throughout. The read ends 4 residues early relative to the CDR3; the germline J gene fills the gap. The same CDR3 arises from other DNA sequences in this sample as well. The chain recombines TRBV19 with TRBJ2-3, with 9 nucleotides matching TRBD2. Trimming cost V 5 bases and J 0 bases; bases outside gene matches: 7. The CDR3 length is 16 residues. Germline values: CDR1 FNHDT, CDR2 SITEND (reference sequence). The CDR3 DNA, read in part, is TGTGCCAGCAGCCCGGACTGGGGCTCTAGTGCAGAA. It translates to CASSPDWGSSAE. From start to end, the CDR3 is CASSPDWGSSAETLYF.

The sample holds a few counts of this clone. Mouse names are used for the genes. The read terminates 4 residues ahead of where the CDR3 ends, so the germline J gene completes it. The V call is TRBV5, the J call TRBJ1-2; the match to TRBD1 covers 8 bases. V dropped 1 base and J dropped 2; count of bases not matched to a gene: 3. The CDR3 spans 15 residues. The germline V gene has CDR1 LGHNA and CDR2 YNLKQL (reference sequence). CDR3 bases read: TGTGCCAGCAGCCAAGTCACAGGGGGGAACTCC. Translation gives CASSQVTGGNS. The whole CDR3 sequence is CASSQVTGGNSDYTF.

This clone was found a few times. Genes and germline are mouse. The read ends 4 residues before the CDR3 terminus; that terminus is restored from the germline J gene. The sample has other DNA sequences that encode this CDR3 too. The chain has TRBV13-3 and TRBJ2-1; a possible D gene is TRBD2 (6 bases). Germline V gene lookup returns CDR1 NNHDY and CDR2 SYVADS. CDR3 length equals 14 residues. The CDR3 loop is CASSDLGREAEQFF. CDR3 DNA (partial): TGTGCCAGCAGTGATCTGGGGCGCGAGGCT.

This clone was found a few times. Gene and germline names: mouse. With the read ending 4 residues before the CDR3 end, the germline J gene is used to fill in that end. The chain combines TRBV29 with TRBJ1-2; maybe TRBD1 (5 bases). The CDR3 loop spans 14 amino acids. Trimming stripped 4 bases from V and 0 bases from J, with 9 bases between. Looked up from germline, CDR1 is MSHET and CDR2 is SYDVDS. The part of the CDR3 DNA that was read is TGTGCTAGCAGTTACACAGGTACAAACTCC. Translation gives CASSYTGTNS. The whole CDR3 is CASSYTGTNSDYTF.

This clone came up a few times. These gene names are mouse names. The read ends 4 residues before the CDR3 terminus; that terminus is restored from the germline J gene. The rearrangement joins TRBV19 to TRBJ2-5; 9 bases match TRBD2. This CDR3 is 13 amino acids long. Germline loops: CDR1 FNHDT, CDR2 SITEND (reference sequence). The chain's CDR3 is CASSTGGVDTQYF. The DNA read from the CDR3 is TGTGCCAGCAGTACTGGGGGGGTGGAC.

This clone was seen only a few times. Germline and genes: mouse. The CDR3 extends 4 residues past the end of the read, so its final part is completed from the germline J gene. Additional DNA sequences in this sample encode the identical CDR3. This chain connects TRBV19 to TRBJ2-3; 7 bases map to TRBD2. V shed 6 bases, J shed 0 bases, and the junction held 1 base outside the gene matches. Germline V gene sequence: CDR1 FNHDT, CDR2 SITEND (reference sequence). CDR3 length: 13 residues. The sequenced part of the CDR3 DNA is TGTGCCAGCACTGGGGGAAGTGCAGAA. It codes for CASTGGSAE. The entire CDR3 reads CASTGGSAETLYF.

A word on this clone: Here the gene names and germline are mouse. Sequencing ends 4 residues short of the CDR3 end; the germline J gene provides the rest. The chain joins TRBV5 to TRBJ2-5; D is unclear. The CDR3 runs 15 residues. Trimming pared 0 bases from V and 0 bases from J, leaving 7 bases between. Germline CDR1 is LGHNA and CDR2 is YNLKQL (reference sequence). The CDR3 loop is CASSQDWYNQDTQYF. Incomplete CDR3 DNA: TGTGCCAGCAGCCAAGACTGGTACAACCAAGAC.

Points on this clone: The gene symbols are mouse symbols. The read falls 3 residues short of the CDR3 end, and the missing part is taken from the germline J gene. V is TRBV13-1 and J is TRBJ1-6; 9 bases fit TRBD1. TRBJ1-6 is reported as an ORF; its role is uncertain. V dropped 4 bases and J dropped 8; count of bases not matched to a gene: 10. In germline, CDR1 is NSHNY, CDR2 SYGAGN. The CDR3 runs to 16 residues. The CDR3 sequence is CASSPSGTGTDSPLYF. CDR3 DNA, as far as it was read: TGTGCCAGCAGTCCCTCCGGGACAGGGACGGATTCGCCC.